The 30 T cell receptor beta chains below come from one sample, sequenced in a study of vaccination and CD4 T cells after COVID-19. Sequenced with the Oncomine TCR Beta short-read assay was DNA taken from cultured CD4+ T cells. A single record per CDR3 protein comes from TCRdb applying MiXCR to the PCR reads. Of 20,000 to 25,000 distinct CDR3 sequences listed, about 44% are singletons. Stated treatment: roughly ten-day PBMC culture with coronavirus spike peptide pools or control peptides (ViraFEST assay). Antigen specificity for these receptors is unknown. Material for sequencing was CD4+ T cells from blood, cultured in vitro. Receptors originate from a human donor who had recovered from COVID-19.

The sample holds a few counts of this clonotype. The CDR3 sequence: CASSPTDRNQPQHF. The CDR3 bases are TGTGCCAGCAGTCCGACAGATCGCAATCAGCCCCAGCATTTT. This rearrangement joins TRBV6-2 or TRBV6-3 to TRBJ1-5, with D maybe TRBD1 (5 bases). CDR1 MNHEY and CDR2 SVGEGT come from the germline V gene. This CDR3 region has 14 residues. V shed 5 bases and J shed 2 bases, with 10 bases lying between them.

The CDR3 here is CASSAFTGFAGELFF. As DNA, the CDR3 is TGTGCCAGCAGTGCTTTCACAGGTTTCGCCGGGGAGCTGTTTTTT. J is TRBJ2-2 and V is TRBV25-1; TRBD1 is a possible D gene (5 bases). Trimming took 4 bases from V and 6 from J, leaving 15 bases between them. This CDR3 is 15 amino acids long. Per germline, CDR1 MGHDK and CDR2 SYGVNS.

This clonotype was recorded a few times. The chain couples TRBV5-4 to TRBJ2-3; 8 nucleotides line up with TRBD2. Germline CDR1 is SGHNT and CDR2 is YYREEE (reference sequence). V shed 0 bases and J 0 bases; nucleotides not matched to a gene: 3. The CDR3 spans 16 residues. Written as DNA, the CDR3 is TGTGCCAGCAGCTTGGGGGCTAGCGGGAGCACAGATACGCAGTATTTT. Translation gives CASSLGASGSTDTQYF.

In its sample, this clonotype was seen once. The chain employs TRBV6-1 and TRBJ2-3; 7 nucleotides match TRBD1. The CDR3 is 14 amino acids. V lost 7 bases and J lost 5; bases outside the gene matches: 9. In germline, CDR1 is MNHNS, CDR2 SASEGT. The CDR3 here is CASTRDRGLDTQYF. CDR3 DNA sequence: TGTGCCAGCACACGGGACAGAGGGTTAGATACGCAGTATTTT.

This clonotype was detected only a few times. V is TRBV5-8 and J is TRBJ1-2, with D uncertain. The CDR3 has 11 amino acids. Trimming pared 2 bases from V and 7 bases from J, leaving 6 bases between. CDR1 SGHTS and CDR2 YDEGEE come from the germline V gene. As DNA, the CDR3 is TGTGCCAGCAGCTTATTGGGTGGCTACACCTTC. Encoded protein: CASSLLGGYTF.

The genes are TRBV10-2 and TRBJ1-5, with a weak D call TRBD1 (5 bases). The CDR3 length is 13 residues. Germline V lookup: CDR1 WSHSY, CDR2 SAAADI. Between the trimmed V and J ends, which lost 7 bases and 0 bases, there was a span of 7 bases. CDR3 protein: CASTDSSNQPQHF. The CDR3 region has the DNA TGCGCCAGCACCGACAGTAGCAATCAGCCCCAGCATTTT.

This clonotype has just a few counts. The V gene is TRBV19, the J gene TRBJ1-1; tentatively, D is TRBD1 (6 bases). The CDR3 length is 14 residues. V was clipped by 6 bases and J by 2 bases, with 13 bases between them. Looked up from germline, CDR1 is LNHDA and CDR2 is SQIVND (reference sequence). CDR3 DNA: TGTGCCAGTAGCCAGCCACAGGGAAACACTGAAGCTTTCTTT. Encoded protein: CASSQPQGNTEAFF. The full variable domain, its missing parts supplied by reference TRBV19 and TRBJ1-1, is DGGITQSPKYLFRKEGQNVTLSCEQNLNHDAMYWYRQDPGQGLRLIYYSQIVNDFQKGDIAEGYSVSREKKESFPLTVTSAQKNPTAFYLCASSQPQGNTEAFFGQGTRLTVV.

This clonotype was found a few times. This chain uses TRBV20-1 with TRBJ1-1; 12 bases are shared with TRBD1. Per germline, CDR1 DFQATT and CDR2 SNEGSKA (reference sequence). J gave up 5 bases and V 3 bases, and 13 bases lay outside the gene matches. This CDR3 has 17 amino acids. The CDR3 bases are TGCAGTGCTAGGAGGGGGGACAGGGGGCTTTGGGAGACTGAAGCTTTCTTT. Residues: CSARRGDRGLWETEAFF.

This chain joins TRBV4-2 and TRBJ1-2; D is unresolved. The length of the CDR3 is 16 residues. CDR1 is LGHNA, CDR2 YNFKEQ, per germline. V lost 4 bases to trimming and J lost 0 bases, with 15 bases between them. The CDR3 DNA sequence: TGTGCCAGCAGCCCCATCGAAGGAGGCCCTAACTATGGCTACACCTTC. Protein sequence: CASSPIEGGPNYGYTF.

This sequence joins TRBV6-1 and TRBJ2-5; 8 bases line up with TRBD2. The V gene end was trimmed by 1 base and the J gene end by 2 bases; junction bases not matched to a gene: 6. The CDR3 loop spans 16 amino acids. Germline V gene data show CDR1 as MNHNS and CDR2 as SASEGT. The CDR3 is CASSEVPGGAQETQYF. The CDR3, as DNA: TGTGCCAGCAGTGAAGTTCCGGGGGGGGCTCAAGAGACCCAGTACTTC.

The chain has TRBV20-1 and TRBJ2-5; maybe TRBD2 (5 bases). The germline V gene has CDR1 DFQATT and CDR2 SNEGSKA (reference sequence). V was cut by 1 base and J by 2 bases, with 11 bases left in between. The CDR3 totals 14 residues. The CDR3 coding sequence is TGCAGTGCTAGAGGGGTCCGGGGACAAGAGACCCAGTACTTC. Protein: CSARGVRGQETQYF.

The V and J genes are TRBV5-4 and TRBJ1-1; no definite D call. V gave up 0 bases and J gave up 0 bases, with 3 bases separating them. Germline assignment: CDR1 SGHNT and CDR2 YYREEE (reference sequence). The CDR3 extends over 13 amino acids. The CDR3 sequence is CASSLDLNTEAFF. The CDR3 region has the DNA TGTGCCAGCAGCTTGGACTTGAACACTGAAGCTTTCTTT. The whole variable domain, remainder taken from reference TRBV5-4 and TRBJ1-1, is ETGVTQSPTHLIKTRGQQVTLRCSSQSGHNTVSWYQQALGQGPQFIFQYYREEENGRGNFPPRFSGLQFPNYSSELNVNALELDDSALYLCASSLDLNTEAFFGQGTRLTVV.

This rearrangement joins TRBV29-1 to TRBJ1-2; TRBD1 might be the D (6 bases). Trimming took 3 bases from V and 2 from J, leaving 19 bases between them. Germline V lookup: CDR1 SQVTM, CDR2 ANQGSEA. The CDR3 contains 16 residues. CDR3 amino acids: CSVDLLSGERNYGYTF. For the CDR3, the DNA is TGCAGCGTTGACCTCCTATCAGGGGAGCGCAACTATGGCTACACCTTC.

This clonotype was seen just once. This chain links TRBV12-3 or TRBV12-4 with TRBJ1-1; weak D call: TRBD1 (6 bases). This CDR3 region has 13 residues. V lost 1 base and J 4 bases, leaving 7 bases between the germline ends. The CDR3 loop is CASSLEGGTEAFF. The DNA of the CDR3 is TGTGCCAGCAGTTTAGAAGGGGGCACTGAAGCTTTCTTT.

V is TRBV5-4 and J is TRBJ2-2; 7 bases agree with TRBD2. CDR1 is SGHNT, CDR2 YYREEE, per germline (reference sequence). The CDR3 is 16 residues long. The trim removed 0 bases at V and 2 bases at J, leaving 4 bases unmatched. The DNA for the CDR3 is TGTGCCAGCAGCTTGGGGGGGAGGGCTAACACCGGGGAGCTGTTTTTT. Translating it yields CASSLGGRANTGELFF. The variable domain in full, with the rest retrieved from reference TRBV5-4 and TRBJ2-2, is ETGVTQSPTHLIKTRGQQVTLRCSSQSGHNTVSWYQQALGQGPQFIFQYYREEENGRGNFPPRFSGLQFPNYSSELNVNALELDDSALYLCASSLGGRANTGELFFGEGSRLTVL.

This chain connects TRBV30 to TRBJ1-2; D is perhaps TRBD1 (5 bases). V lost 8 bases and J 8 bases, leaving 12 bases between the germline ends. The CDR3 extends over 10 amino acids. Germline V gene data show CDR1 as GTSNPN and CDR2 as SVGIG (reference sequence). CDR3 sequence reads: CALGRGGYTF. In nucleotides, the CDR3 is TGTGCCCTAGGTCGGGGGGGCTACACCTTC. The full variable domain, completed using reference TRBV30 and TRBJ1-2, is SQTIHQWPATLVQPVGSPLSLECTVEGTSNPNLYWYRQAAGRGLQLLFYSVGIGQISSEVPQNLSASRPQDRQFILSSKKLLLSDSGFYLCALGRGGYTFGSGTRLTVV.

This chain links TRBV6-1 with TRBJ2-3; D is unclear. V was trimmed by 8 bases and J by 5 bases, leaving 14 bases between them. The CDR3 contains 13 residues. CDR1 and CDR2 (germline): MNHNS, SASEGT. CDR3 amino acids: CASSRADGDTQYF. CDR3 nucleotide sequence: TGTGCCAGCTCAAGGGCGGATGGAGATACGCAGTATTTT.

The chain has TRBV6-5 and TRBJ2-3; 15 positions agree with TRBD2. The CDR3 is made up of 21 amino acids. V lost 4 bases, J lost 2 bases, and 16 bases stayed unmatched. CDR1 is MNHEY and CDR2 is SVGAGI in the germline V gene. The CDR3 sequence is CASSLYGTPGLAGGYTDTQYF. CDR3 in DNA: TGTGCCAGCAGTTTATATGGGACGCCGGGACTAGCGGGGGGTTACACAGATACGCAGTATTTT.

The J gene is TRBJ2-2, the V gene TRBV7-9; 9 bases line up with TRBD2. Germline V gene sequence: CDR1 SEHNR, CDR2 FQNEAQ (reference sequence). CDR3 length: 15 residues. The J segment lost 5 bases and the V segment lost 1 base, leaving 2 bases of the junction unmatched. The CDR3 DNA reads as TGTGCCAGCAGCTTAGACAGCGGGAGGACCGGGGAGCTGTTTTTT. It is translated as CASSLDSGRTGELFF.

The chain carries TRBV9 and TRBJ1-2; TRBD1 matches at 9 bases. Germline V CDR1 and CDR2: SGDLS, YYNGEE. This CDR3 spans 13 amino acids. The J segment lost 8 bases and the V segment lost 2 bases, leaving 4 bases of the junction unmatched. The CDR3 loop reads CASSVDRGVGYTF. Written as DNA, the CDR3 is TGTGCCAGCAGCGTGGACAGGGGAGTAGGCTACACCTTC. Together with reference TRBV9 and TRBJ1-2, the CDR3 gives the full variable domain: DSGVTQTPKHLITATGQRVTLRCSPRSGDLSVYWYQQSLDQGLQFLIQYYNGEERAKGNILERFSAQQFPDLHSELNLSSLELGDSALYFCASSVDRGVGYTFGSGTRLTVV.

The CDR3 DNA reads as TGCGCCAGCAGCCAAGATCCTGGGGCCAACGTCCTGACTTTC. Protein: CASSQDPGANVLTF. The chain is built from TRBV4-1 and TRBJ2-6; D call uncertain. Between the trimmed V and J ends, which lost 0 bases and 2 bases, there was a span of 2 bases. Germline V gives CDR1 MGHRA, CDR2 YSYEKL. The CDR3 runs 14 residues.

The genes are TRBV7-3 and TRBJ2-3, with D possibly matching TRBD1 (7 bases). The germline V gene encodes CDR1 SGHTA and CDR2 FQGTGA. Trimming shortened V by 5 bases and J by 3 bases, and 15 bases separated the two germline ends. This CDR3 is 15 amino acids long. Here the CDR3 reads CASSGRTGGTDTQYF. CDR3 in DNA: TGTGCCAGCAGCGGGAGGACAGGCGGAACAGATACGCAGTATTTT.

V and J are TRBV11-3 and TRBJ2-5, with 9 bases that match TRBD2. The CDR3 is made up of 16 amino acids. CDR1 is SGHNT, CDR2 YENEEA, per germline. Trimming removed 1 base from V and 1 base from J; junction bases left unmatched: 4. CDR3 amino acids: CASSLVAGGPQETQYF. The CDR3 DNA reads as TGTGCCAGCAGCTTAGTTGCGGGAGGGCCCCAAGAGACCCAGTACTTC.

Notes on this clonotype: One end of the junction is discordant with germline, which a read error may explain. J is TRBJ1-1 and V is TRBV7-9; D is uncertain. This CDR3 comprises 11 residues. CDR1 and CDR2 from the germline V gene are SEHNR and FQNEAQ (reference sequence). The CDR3 is CANRLKGARSF. The DNA of the CDR3 is TGTGCCAACCGCCTCAAGGGCGCGAGGTCCTTT.

This clonotype showed up just a few times. The chain has TRBV6-4 and TRBJ2-2; D is perhaps TRBD2 (5 bases). CDR3 size: 15 residues. CDR1 and CDR2 (germline): MRHNA, SNTAGT. V was clipped by 9 bases and J by 4 bases, with 18 bases between them. DNA for the CDR3: TGTGCCAGACGGGAAAGCCGGGCGGTCACCGGGGAGCTGTTTTTT. It is translated as CARRESRAVTGELFF.

The chain carries TRBV3-1 and TRBJ2-7; perhaps D is TRBD1 or TRBD2 (5 bases each). The V and J ends lost 4 bases and 5 bases respectively, with 9 bases between them. The CDR3 extends over 12 amino acids. Looked up from germline, CDR1 is LGHDT and CDR2 is YNNKEL (reference sequence). CDR3 nucleotides: TGTGCCAGCAGCCCACTGGGGGACGAGCAGTACTTC. Its protein is CASSPLGDEQYF.

This chain uses TRBV9 with TRBJ2-5; perhaps TRBD2 as D (5 bases). Germline V gene data show CDR1 as SGDLS and CDR2 as YYNGEE. Trimming removed 0 bases from V and 5 bases from J, with 14 bases in between. The CDR3 extends over 15 amino acids. The CDR3 region is CASSVAPLVGETQYF. CDR3 nucleotide sequence: TGTGCCAGCAGCGTAGCCCCACTAGTGGGGGAGACCCAGTACTTC.

This chain uses TRBV30 with TRBJ2-3; TRBD1 aligns across 7 bases. CDR3 length equals 13 residues. Trimming cost V 4 bases and J 6 bases; bases outside gene matches: 7. Germline loops: CDR1 GTSNPN, CDR2 SVGIG (reference sequence). This CDR3 is CAWNRQGRDTQYF. For the CDR3, the DNA is TGTGCCTGGAACAGACAGGGCAGGGATACGCAGTATTTT.

This chain connects TRBV4-2 to TRBJ1-2; 8 bases fit TRBD1. With V trimmed by 0 bases and J by 1 base, 7 bases remained unmatched. The CDR3 contains 17 residues. Germline CDR1 and CDR2: LGHNA and YNFKEQ. The CDR3 reads CASSQEAGQGDNYGYTF. CDR3 nucleotide sequence: TGTGCCAGCAGCCAAGAGGCAGGACAGGGCGATAACTATGGCTACACCTTC.

This sequence joins TRBV19 and TRBJ1-5, with D perhaps matching TRBD1 (6 bases). The length of the CDR3 is 15 residues. V lost 5 bases to trimming and J lost 3 bases, with 14 bases between them. CDR1 LNHDA and CDR2 SQIVND come from the germline V gene (reference sequence). CDR3 sequence: CASSPQQGTNQPQHF. CDR3 DNA: TGTGCCAGTAGTCCACAACAGGGTACCAATCAGCCCCAGCATTTT.